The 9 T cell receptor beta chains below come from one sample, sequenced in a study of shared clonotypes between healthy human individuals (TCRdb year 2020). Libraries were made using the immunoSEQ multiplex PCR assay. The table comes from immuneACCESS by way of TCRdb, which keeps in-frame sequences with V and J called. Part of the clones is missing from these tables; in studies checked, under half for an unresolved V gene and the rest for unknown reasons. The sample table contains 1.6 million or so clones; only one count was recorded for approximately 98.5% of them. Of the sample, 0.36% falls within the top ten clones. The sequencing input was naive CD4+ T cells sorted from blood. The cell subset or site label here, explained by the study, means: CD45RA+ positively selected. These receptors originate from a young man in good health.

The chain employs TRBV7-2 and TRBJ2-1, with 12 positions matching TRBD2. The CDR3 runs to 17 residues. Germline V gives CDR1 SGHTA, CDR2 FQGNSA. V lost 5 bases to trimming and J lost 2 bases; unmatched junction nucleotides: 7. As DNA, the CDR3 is TGTGCCAGCAGCATAAGGGCTAGCGGGAGGGCCTACAATGAGCAGTTCTTC. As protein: CASSIRASGRAYNEQFF.

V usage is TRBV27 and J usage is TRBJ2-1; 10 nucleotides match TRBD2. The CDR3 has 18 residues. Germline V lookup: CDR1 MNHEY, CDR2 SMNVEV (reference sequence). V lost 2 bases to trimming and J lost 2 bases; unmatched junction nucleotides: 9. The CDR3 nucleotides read TGTGCCAGCAGTTTACGCACTGGGCTAGCGGGAGCCTACAATGAGCAGTTCTTC. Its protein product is CASSLRTGLAGAYNEQFF.

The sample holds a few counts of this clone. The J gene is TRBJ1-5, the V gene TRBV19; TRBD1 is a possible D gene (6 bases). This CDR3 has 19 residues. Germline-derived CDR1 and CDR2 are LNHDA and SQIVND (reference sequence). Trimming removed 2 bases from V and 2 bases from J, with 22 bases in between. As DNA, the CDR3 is TGTGCCAGTAGTATATCCGGAAGGGGGGGCCGGATCGGCAATCAGCCCCAGCATTTT. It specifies CASSISGRGGRIGNQPQHF.

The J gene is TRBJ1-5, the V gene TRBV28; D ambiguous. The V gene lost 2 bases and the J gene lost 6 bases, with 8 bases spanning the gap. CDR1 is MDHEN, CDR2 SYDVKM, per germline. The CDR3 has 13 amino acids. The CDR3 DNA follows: TGTGCCAGCAGTTTACCACCAAGTCAGCCCCAGCATTTT. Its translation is CASSLPPSQPQHF.

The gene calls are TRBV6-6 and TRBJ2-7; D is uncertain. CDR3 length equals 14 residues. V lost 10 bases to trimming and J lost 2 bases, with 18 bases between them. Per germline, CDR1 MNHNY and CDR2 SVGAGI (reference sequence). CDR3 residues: CATSIGLSAYEQYF. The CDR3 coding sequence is TGTGCCACCAGCATTGGCCTGAGTGCCTACGAGCAGTACTTC.

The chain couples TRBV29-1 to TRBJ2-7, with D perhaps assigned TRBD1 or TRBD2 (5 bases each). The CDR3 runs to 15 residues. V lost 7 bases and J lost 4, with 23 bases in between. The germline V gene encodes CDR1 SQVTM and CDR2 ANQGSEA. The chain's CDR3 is CSADVGPGALYEQYF. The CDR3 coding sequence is TGCAGCGCTGATGTGGGCCCCGGGGCTCTATACGAGCAGTACTTC.

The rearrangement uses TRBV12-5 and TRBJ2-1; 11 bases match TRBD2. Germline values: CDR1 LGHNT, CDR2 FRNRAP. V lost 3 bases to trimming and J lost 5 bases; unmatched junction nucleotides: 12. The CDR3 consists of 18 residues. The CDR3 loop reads CASGLVVAGGPNHNEQFF. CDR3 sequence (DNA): TGTGCTAGTGGTTTAGTTGTAGCGGGAGGGCCAAACCACAATGAGCAGTTCTTC.

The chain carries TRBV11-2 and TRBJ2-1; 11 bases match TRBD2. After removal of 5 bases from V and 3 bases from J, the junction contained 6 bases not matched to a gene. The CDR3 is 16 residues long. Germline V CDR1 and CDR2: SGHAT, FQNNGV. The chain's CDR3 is CASSGFSGRDYNEQFF. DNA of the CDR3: TGTGCCAGCAGCGGATTTAGCGGGAGGGACTACAATGAGCAGTTCTTC.

CDR3 protein: CASSETPGRGNTEAFF. The CDR3 DNA sequence: TGTGCCAGCAGTGAAACCCCGGGGAGGGGGAACACTGAAGCTTTCTTT. The V call is TRBV25-1, the J call TRBJ1-1; possibly TRBD1 for D (5 bases). In germline, CDR1 is MGHDK, CDR2 SYGVNS. There are 16 residues in the CDR3. Between the trimmed V and J ends, which lost 2 bases and 1 base, there was a span of 14 bases. Together with reference TRBV25-1 and TRBJ1-1, the CDR3 gives the full variable domain: EADIYQTPRYLVIGTGKKITLECSQTMGHDKMYWYQQDPGMELHLIHYSYGVNSTEKGDLSSESTVSRIRTEHFPLTLESARPSHTSQYLCASSETPGRGNTEAFFGQGTRLTVV.